This T cell receptor beta chain came from a study of cytomegalovirus exposure and HLA in healthy donors. Study observations and caveats: The study listed 150 to 200 cytomegalovirus-associated TCR beta chains. According to an earlier analysis, most TCR beta V segments yielded productive rearrangements about 87% or about 30% of the time. More clonal expansion characterized HLA-associated TCR beta chains than equally common others in a later analysis. Among the CMV-associated chains, three were confirmed in vitro as specific for CMV antigens.

Germline lookup yields CDR1 SGDLS and CDR2 YYNGEE. This CDR3 spans 17 amino acids. V was pared by 0 bases and J by 5 bases, with 20 bases between. With 60 Vbeta and 13 Jbeta primers, the PCR was carried out. Profiling relied on immunoSEQ multiplex PCR, and the TCRdb table lists in-frame clones only, not all of them. Seen here are roughly 150,000 clones, 83% observed once, and the top ten hold 4.1%. On this clone: Antigen: not known.

The sequenced material came from PBMCs. The clonotype was recovered from a man between 45 and 60 years old in good health and CMV-seropositive. The chain has TRBV9 and TRBJ1-2; a possible D gene is TRBD1 (5 bases). The CDR3: CASSVARGGTAGYGYTF. CDR3 in DNA: TGTGCCAGCAGCGTAGCCCGGGGCGGGACTGCCGGATATGGCTACACCTTC.